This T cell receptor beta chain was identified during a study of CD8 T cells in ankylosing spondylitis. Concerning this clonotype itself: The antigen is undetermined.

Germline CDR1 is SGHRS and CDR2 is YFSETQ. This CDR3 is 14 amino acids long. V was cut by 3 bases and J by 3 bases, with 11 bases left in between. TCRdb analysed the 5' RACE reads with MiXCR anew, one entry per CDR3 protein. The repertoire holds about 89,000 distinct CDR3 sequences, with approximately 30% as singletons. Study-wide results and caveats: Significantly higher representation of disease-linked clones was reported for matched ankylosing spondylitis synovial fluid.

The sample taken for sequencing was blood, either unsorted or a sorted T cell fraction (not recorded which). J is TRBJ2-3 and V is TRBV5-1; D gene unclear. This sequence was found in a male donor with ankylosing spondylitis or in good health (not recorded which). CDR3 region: CASSSTDTTDTQYF. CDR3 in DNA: TGCGCCAGCAGCTCCACCGACACAACAGATACGCAGTATTTT. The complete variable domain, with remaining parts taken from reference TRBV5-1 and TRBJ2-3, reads KAGVTQTPRYLIKTRGQQVTLSCSPISGHRSVSWYQQTPGQGLQFLFEYFSETQRNKGNFPGRFSGRQFSNSRSEMNVSTLELGDSALYLCASSSTDTTDTQYFGPGTRLTVL.